This T cell receptor beta chain was identified during a study of beta chain features in type 1 diabetes. Study summary: Age, gender and cell yields were similar between patients and healthy donors.

In regard to this clone: Its cognate antigen is unknown.

Regarding the study as a whole: For Type 1 diabetes patients, all four CD4+ subsets carried TCRB CDR3s that were moderately but significantly shorter.

Trimming stripped 1 base from V and 0 bases from J, with 7 bases between. The germline V gene has CDR1 SEHNR and CDR2 FQNEAQ (reference sequence). The CDR3 sequence is 16 residues long. The study reverse transcribed the entire isolated RNA, so it sequenced expressed TCRB transcripts. Sequencing used immunoSEQ multiplex PCR; TCRdb keeps in-frame clones, though not all of them. There are about 650,000 clones in the sample; 9.5% to 15% occur only once, and approximately 0.11% lies in the top ten. Donors underwent one heparinised blood draw, 100 to 150 mL on average. This sequence joins TRBV7-9 and TRBJ2-6; unclear D gene. This clonotype was sampled from a young man with type 1 diabetes. The source material was naive CD4+ T cells from blood. This CDR3 reads CASSLVATSGANVLTF. The CDR3 region has the DNA TGTGCCAGCAGCTTAGTCGCGACCTCTGGGGCCAACGTCCTGACTTTC. Looking up the rest from reference TRBV7-9 and TRBJ2-6 gives the full variable domain: DTGVSQNPRHKITKRGQNVTFRCDPISEHNRLYWYRQTLGQGPEFLTYFQNEAQLEKSRLLSDRFSAERPKGSFSTLEIQRTEQGDSAMYLCASSLVATSGANVLTFGAGSRLTVL.